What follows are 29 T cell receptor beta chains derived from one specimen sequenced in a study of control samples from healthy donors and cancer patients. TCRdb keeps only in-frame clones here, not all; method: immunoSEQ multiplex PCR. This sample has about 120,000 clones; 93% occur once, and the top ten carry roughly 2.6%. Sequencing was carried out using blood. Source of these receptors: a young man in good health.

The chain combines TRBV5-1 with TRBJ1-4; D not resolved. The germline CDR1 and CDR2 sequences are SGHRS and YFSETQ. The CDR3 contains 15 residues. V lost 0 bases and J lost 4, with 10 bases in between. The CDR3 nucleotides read TGCGCCAGCAGCTTGGTAGGGCAGCTTAATGAAAAACTGTTTTTT. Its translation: CASSLVGQLNEKLFF.

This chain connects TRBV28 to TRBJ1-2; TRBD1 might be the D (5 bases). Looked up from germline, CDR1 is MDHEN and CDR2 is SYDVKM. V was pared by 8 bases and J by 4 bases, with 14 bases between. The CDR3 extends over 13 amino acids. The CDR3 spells CASAKGQPYGYTF. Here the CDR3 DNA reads TGTGCCAGCGCAAAAGGACAACCCTATGGCTACACCTTC.

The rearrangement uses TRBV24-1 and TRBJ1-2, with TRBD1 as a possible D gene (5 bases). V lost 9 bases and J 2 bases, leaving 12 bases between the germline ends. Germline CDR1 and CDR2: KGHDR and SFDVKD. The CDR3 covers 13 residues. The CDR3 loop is CATRDPLNYGYTF. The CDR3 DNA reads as TGTGCCACCCGGGACCCGCTCAACTATGGCTACACCTTC.

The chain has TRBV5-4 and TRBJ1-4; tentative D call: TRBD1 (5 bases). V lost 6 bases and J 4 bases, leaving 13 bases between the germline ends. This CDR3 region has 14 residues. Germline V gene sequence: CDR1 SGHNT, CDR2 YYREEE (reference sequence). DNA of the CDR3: TGTGCCAGCACCTCGGGGAGGGGTAATGAAAAACTGTTTTTT. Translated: CASTSGRGNEKLFF.

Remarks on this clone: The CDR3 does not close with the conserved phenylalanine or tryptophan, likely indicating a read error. The CDR3 here is CASSSPASGGIGYTL. CDR3 in DNA: TGTGCCAGCAGTTCCCCGGCCTCAGGGGGCATTGGCTACACCCTC. This rearrangement joins TRBV6-5 to TRBJ1-2, with TRBD1 identical over 8 bases. This CDR3 comprises 15 residues. Germline values: CDR1 MNHEY, CDR2 SVGAGI. V shed 4 bases and J 7 bases; nucleotides not matched to a gene: 11.

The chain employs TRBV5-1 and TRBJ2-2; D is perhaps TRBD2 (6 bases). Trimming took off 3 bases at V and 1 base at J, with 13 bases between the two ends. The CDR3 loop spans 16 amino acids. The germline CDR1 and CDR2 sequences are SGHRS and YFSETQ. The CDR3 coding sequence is TGCGCCAGCAGCTCGGACCCGACTAGGAACACCGGGGAGCTGTTTTTT. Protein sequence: CASSSDPTRNTGELFF.

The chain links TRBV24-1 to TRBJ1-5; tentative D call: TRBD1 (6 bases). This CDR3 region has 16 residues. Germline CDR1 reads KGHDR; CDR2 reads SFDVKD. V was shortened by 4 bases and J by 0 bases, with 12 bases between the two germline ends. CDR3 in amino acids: CATSEQGGDSNQPQHF. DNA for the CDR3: TGTGCCACCAGTGAACAAGGGGGGGATAGCAATCAGCCCCAGCATTTT.

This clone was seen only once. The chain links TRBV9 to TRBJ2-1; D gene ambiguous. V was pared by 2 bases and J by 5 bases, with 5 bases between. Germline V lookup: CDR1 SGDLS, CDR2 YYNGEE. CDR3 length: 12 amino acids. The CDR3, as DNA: TGTGCCAGCAGCGTTACAGACAATGAGCAGTTCTTC. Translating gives CASSVTDNEQFF.

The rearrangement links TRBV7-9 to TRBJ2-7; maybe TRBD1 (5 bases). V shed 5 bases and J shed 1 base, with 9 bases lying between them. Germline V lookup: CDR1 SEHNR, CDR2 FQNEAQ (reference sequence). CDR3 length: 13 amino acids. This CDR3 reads CASSAQGSYEQYV. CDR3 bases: TGTGCCAGCAGCGCTCAGGGTTCCTACGAGCAGTACGTC.

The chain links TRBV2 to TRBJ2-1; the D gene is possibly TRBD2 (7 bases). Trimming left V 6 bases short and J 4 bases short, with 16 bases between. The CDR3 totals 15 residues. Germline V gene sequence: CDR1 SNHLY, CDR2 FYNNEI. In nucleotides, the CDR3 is TGTGCCAGCAGGGGGGCGGGGGTTGCTTACAATGAGCAGTTCTTC. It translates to CASRGAGVAYNEQFF.

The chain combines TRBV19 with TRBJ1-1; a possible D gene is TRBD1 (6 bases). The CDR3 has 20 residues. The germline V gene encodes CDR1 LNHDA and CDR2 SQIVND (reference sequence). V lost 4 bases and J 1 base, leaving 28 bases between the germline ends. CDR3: CASSTGLRGRQQGRNTEAFF. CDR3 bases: TGTGCCAGTAGTACGGGGTTGAGAGGACGCCAACAGGGCAGGAACACTGAAGCTTTCTTT.

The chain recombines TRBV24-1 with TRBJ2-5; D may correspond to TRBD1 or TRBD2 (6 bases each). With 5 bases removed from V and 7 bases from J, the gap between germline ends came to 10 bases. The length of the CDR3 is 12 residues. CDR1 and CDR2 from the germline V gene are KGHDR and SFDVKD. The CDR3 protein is CATSAEGGTQYF. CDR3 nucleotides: TGTGCCACCAGTGCCGAGGGGGGGACCCAGTACTTC.

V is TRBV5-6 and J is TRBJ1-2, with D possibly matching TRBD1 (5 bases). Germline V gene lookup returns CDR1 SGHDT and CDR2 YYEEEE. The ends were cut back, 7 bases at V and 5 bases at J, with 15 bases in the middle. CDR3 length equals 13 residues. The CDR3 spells CASGTELEYGYTF. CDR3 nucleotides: TGTGCCAGCGGGACGGAGCTAGAATATGGCTACACCTTC.

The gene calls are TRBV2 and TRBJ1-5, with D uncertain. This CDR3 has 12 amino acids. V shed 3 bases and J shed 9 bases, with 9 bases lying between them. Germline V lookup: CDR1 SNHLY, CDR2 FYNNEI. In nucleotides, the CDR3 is TGTGCCAGCAGTGATGGTTTATCGCCCCAGCATTTT. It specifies CASSDGLSPQHF.

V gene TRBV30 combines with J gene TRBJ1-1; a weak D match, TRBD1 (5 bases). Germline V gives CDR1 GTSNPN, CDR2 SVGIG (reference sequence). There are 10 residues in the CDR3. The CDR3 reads CALGGTEAFF. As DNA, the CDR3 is TGTGCTTTGGGGGGGACTGAAGCTTTCTTT.

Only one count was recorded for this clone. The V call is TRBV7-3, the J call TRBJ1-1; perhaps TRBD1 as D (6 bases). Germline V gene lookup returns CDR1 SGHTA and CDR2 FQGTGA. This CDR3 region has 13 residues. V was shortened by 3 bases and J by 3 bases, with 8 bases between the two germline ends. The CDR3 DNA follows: TGTGCCAGCAGCTTGGGACATGACACTGAAGCTTTCTTT. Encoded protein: CASSLGHDTEAFF.

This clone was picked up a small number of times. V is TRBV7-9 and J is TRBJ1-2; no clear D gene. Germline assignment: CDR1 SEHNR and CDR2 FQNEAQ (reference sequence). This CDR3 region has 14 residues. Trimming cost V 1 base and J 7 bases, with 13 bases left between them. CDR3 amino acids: CASSLGSGTSGYTF. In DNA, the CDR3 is TGTGCCAGCAGCTTAGGGAGCGGTACTTCTGGCTACACCTTC.

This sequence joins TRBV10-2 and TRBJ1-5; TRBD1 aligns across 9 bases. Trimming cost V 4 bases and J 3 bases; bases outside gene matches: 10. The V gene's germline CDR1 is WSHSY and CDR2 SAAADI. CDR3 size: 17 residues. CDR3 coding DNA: TGCGCCAGCAGTGGGACAGGGGCCGCCTTCCCCAATCAGCCCCAGCATTTT. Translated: CASSGTGAAFPNQPQHF.

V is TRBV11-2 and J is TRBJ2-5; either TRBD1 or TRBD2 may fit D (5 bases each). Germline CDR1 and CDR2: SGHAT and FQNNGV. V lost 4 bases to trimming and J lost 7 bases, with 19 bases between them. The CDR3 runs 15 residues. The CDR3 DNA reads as TGTGCCAGCAGCTCCCCGGGACGAGACCTTGGGACCCAGTACTTC. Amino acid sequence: CASSSPGRDLGTQYF.

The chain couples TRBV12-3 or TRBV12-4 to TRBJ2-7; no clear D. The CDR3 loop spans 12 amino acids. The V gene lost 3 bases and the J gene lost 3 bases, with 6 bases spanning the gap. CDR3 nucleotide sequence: TGTGCCAGCAGTTTTACCTTCTACGAGCAGTACTTC. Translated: CASSFTFYEQYF.

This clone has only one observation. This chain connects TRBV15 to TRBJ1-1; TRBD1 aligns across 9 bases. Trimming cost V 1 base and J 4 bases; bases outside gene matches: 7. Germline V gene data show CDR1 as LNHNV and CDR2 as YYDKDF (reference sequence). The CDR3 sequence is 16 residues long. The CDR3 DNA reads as TGTGCCACCAGCAGAGCACAAGGACAGGGGAGCACTGAAGCTTTCTTT. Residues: CATSRAQGQGSTEAFF. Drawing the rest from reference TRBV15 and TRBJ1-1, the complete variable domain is DAMVIQNPRYQVTQFGKPVTLSCSQTLNHNVMYWYQQKSSQAPKLLFHYYDKDFNNEADTPDNFQSRRPNTSFCFLDIRSPGLGDTAMYLCATSRAQGQGSTEAFFGQGTRLTVV.

The CDR3 sequence is CASSYYRGNGYTF. CDR3 DNA sequence: TGTGCCAGCAGTTACTACAGGGGGAATGGCTACACCTTC. The chain links TRBV28 to TRBJ1-2; the match to TRBD1 covers 8 bases. CDR1 is MDHEN and CDR2 is SYDVKM in the germline V gene. J lost 6 bases, V lost 4 bases, and 4 bases had no gene match. There are 13 residues in the CDR3.

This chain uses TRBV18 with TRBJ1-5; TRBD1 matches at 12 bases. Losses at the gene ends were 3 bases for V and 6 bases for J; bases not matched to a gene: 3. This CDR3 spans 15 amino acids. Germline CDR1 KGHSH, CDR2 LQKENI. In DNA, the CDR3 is TGTGCCAGCTCACCGGGACAGGGGGCGAGTCAGCCCCAGCATTTT. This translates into CASSPGQGASQPQHF.

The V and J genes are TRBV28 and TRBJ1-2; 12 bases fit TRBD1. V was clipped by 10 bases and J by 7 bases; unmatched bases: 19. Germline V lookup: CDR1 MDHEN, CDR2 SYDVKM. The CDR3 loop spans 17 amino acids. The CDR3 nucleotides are TGTGCCACGCTGACTTTAGGGGACAGGGGGCCCCAGGGTGGCTACACCTTC. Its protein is CATLTLGDRGPQGGYTF.

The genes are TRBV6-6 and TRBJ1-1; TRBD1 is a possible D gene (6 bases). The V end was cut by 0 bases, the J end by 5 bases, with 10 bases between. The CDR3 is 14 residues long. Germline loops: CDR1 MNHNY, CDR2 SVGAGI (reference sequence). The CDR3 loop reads CASSYSPGETEAFF. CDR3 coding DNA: TGTGCCAGCAGTTACTCGCCAGGGGAAACTGAAGCTTTCTTT.

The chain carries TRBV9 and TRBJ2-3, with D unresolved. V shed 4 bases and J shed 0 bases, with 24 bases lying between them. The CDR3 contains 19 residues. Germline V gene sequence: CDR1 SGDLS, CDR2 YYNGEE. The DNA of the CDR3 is TGTGCCAGCAGCAGCCCGATATCTGACGGAGCGTCTAGCACAGATACGCAGTATTTT. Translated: CASSSPISDGASSTDTQYF. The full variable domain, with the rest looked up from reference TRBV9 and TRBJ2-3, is DSGVTQTPKHLITATGQRVTLRCSPRSGDLSVYWYQQSLDQGLQFLIQYYNGEERAKGNILERFSAQQFPDLHSELNLSSLELGDSALYFCASSSPISDGASSTDTQYFGPGTRLTVL.

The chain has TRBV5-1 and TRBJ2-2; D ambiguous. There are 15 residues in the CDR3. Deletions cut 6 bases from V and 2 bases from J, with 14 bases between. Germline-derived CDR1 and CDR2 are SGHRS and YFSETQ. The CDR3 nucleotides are TGCGCCAGCAACCCCGGGTCCTACAACACCGGGGAGCTGTTTTTT. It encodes CASNPGSYNTGELFF.

The CDR3 loop reads CASSLIGSLAGLKTQYF. The CDR3 bases are TGTGCCAGCAGCTTGATCGGTTCGCTAGCGGGGTTGAAGACCCAGTACTTC. The chain is built from TRBV13 and TRBJ2-5; TRBD2 matches 9 bases. The CDR3 is made up of 17 amino acids. V shed 3 bases, J shed 6 bases, and the junction held 14 bases outside the gene matches. Germline V gives CDR1 PRHDT, CDR2 FYEKMQ (reference sequence).

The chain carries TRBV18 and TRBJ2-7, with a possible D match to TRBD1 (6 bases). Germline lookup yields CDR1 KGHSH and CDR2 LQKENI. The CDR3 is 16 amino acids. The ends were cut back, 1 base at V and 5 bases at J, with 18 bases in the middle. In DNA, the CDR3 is TGTGCCAGCTCACCACGGAGTTCTCTGGGGGCCCACGAGCAGTACTTC. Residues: CASSPRSSLGAHEQYF.